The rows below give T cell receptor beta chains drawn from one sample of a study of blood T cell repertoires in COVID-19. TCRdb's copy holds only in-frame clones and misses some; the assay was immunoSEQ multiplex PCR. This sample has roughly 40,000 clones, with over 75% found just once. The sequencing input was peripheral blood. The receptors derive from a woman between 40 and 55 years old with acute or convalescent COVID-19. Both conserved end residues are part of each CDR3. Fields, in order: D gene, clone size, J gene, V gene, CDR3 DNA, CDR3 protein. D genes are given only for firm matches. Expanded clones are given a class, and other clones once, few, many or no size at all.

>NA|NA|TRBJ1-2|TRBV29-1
TGCAGCGTCACGGACAGAACTAACTATGGCTACACCTTC
CSVTDRTNYGYTF
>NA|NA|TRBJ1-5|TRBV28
TGTGCCAGCAGTTTTGGCGGTAGGTATAGCAATCAGCCCCAGCATTTT
CASSFGGRYSNQPQHF
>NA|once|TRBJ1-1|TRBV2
TGTGCCAGCACTACTACGGGACTCTCCGTGGGTGAAGCTTTCTTT
CASTTTGLSVGEAFF
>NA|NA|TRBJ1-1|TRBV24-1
TGTGCCACCAGTGAACTCGACAGACCCACTGAAGCTTTCTTT
CATSELDRPTEAFF
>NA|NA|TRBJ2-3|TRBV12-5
TGTGCTAGTGGTTTAAAGCCAGATACGCAGTATTTT
CASGLKPDTQYF
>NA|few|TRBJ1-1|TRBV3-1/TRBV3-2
TGTGCCAGCAGCCACCCTTTATCGGTGAACACTGAAGCTTTCTTT
CASSHPLSVNTEAFF
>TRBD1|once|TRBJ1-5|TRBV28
TGCGCCAGCAGGGAGACAGGGGGAATACGTCAGCCCCAGCATTTT
CASRETGGIRQPQHF
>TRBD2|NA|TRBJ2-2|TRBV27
TGTGCCAGCAGTCCGGGGGGACGAACCGGGGAGCTGTTTTTT
CASSPGGRTGELFF
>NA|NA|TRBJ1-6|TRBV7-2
TGTGCCAGCAGCTTAGACAGGGTCTATAATTCACCCCTCCACTTT
CASSLDRVYNSPLHF
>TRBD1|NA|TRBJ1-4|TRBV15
TGTGCCACCAGCACACCCGGGACAGGAAATGAAAAACTGTTTTTT
CATSTPGTGNEKLFF
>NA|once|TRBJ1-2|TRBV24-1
TGTGCCACCTCCCAAGCGGGTTTAGATGGCTACACCTTC
CATSQAGLDGYTF
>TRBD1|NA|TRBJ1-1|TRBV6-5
TGTGCCAGCAGTCGGGACAGCGGGACTGAAGCTTTCTTT
CASSRDSGTEAFF
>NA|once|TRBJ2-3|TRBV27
TGTGCCAGCAGTTCTTATCGTAGCACAGATACGCAGTATTTT
CASSSYRSTDTQYF
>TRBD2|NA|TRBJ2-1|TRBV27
TGTGCCAGCAGTCCGGGACTAGGCATTAATGAGCAGTTCTTC
CASSPGLGINEQFF
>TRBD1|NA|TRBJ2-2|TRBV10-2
TGCGCCAGCAGTGAGTCCCGGGACAGGGGCACCGGGGAGCTGTTTTTT
CASSESRDRGTGELFF
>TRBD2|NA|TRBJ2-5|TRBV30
TGTTCGTGGAGCGGGGGGGAGGGAGAGACCCAGTACTTC
CSWSGGEGETQYF
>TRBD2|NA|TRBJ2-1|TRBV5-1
TGCGCCAGCAGTTTGACTAGCGGGACAAGCTCCTACAATGAGCAGTTCTTC
CASSLTSGTSSYNEQFF
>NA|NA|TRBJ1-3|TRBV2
TGTGCCAGCAGTGAATCGGGGAGAGGAAACACCATATATTTT
CASSESGRGNTIYF
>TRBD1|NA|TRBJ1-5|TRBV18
TGTGCCAGCTCACTCGGGACAGGGACCAATCAGCCCCAGCATTTT
CASSLGTGTNQPQHF
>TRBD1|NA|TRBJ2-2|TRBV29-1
TGCAGCGCTGGACAGGGGGCTACCGCCGGGGAGCTGTTTTTT
CSAGQGATAGELFF
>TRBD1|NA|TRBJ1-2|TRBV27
TGTGCCAGCAGTGAAAGACCGGGACAGGGCTATGGCTACACCTTC
CASSERPGQGYGYTF
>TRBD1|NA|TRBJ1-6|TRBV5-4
TGTGCCAGCAGCCCGGGACAGGGTTCACTATCTCTGGGGGCCCTCCACTTT
CASSPGQGSLSLGALHF
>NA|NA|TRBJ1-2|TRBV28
TGTGCCAGCAGTTCAGGGTGGGGCTATGGCTACACCTTC
CASSSGWGYGYTF
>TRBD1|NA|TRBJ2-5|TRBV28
TGTGCCAGCAGACAGGGGGGAAAAGAGACCCAGTACTTC
CASRQGGKETQYF
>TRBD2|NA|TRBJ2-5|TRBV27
TGTGCCAGCAGTTCTAGCGGGGGCCAAGAGACCCAGTACTTC
CASSSSGGQETQYF
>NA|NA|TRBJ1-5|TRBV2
TGTGCCAGCAGAAAAACAGCCCATAGCAATCAGCCCCAGCATTTT
CASRKTAHSNQPQHF
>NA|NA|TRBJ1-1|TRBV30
TGTGCCTGGGCACAGGGTAGGGAGGCTTTCTTT
CAWAQGREAFF
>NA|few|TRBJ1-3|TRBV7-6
TGTGCCAGCAGCTTTGGGGCGGCTACCCAGGGCTCTGGAAACACCATATATTTT
CASSFGAATQGSGNTIYF
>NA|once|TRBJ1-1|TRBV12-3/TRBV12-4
TGTGCCAGCAGTTTGAACGGGAACACTGAAGCTTTCTTT
CASSLNGNTEAFF
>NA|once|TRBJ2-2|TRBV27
TGTGCCAGCAGACTTCCCCTCACCGGGGAGCTGTTTTTT
CASRLPLTGELFF
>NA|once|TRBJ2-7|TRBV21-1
TGTGCCAGCAGCAATGAGGGGCTACGGGGGGGGGAGCAGTACTTC
CASSNEGLRGGEQYF
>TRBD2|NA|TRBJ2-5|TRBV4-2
TGTGCCAGCAGCCCCTTCCCTAGCGGGCTCATCTACCAAGAGACCCAGTACTTC
CASSPFPSGLIYQETQYF
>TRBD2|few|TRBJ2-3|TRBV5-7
TGTGCCAGCAGCACCGGGACTAGCGGGGTCTCGCGGATTGCGCAGTATTTT
CASSTGTSGVSRIAQYF
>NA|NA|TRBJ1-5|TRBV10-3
TGTGCCATCAGTGAGGGCAGGAACAATCAGCCCCAGCATTTT
CAISEGRNNQPQHF
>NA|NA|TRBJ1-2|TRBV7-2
TGTGCCAGCAGCTTCTTGTTGGGCTACACCTTC
CASSFLLGYTF